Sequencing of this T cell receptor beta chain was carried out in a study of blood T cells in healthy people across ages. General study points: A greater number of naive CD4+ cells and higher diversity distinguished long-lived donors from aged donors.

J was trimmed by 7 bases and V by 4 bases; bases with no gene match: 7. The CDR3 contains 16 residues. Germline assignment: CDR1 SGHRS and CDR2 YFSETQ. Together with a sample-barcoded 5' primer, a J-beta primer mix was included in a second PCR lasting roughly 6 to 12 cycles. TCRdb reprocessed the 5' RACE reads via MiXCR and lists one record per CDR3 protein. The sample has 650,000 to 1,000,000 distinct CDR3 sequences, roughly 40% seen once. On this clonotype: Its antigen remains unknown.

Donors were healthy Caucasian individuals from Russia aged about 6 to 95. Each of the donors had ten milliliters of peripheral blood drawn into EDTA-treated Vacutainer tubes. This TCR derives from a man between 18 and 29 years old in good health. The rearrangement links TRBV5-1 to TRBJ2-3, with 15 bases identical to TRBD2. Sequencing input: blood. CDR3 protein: CASSGTSGGIVNTQYF. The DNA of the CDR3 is TGCGCCAGCAGCGGGACTAGCGGGGGGATAGTGAATACGCAGTATTTT.